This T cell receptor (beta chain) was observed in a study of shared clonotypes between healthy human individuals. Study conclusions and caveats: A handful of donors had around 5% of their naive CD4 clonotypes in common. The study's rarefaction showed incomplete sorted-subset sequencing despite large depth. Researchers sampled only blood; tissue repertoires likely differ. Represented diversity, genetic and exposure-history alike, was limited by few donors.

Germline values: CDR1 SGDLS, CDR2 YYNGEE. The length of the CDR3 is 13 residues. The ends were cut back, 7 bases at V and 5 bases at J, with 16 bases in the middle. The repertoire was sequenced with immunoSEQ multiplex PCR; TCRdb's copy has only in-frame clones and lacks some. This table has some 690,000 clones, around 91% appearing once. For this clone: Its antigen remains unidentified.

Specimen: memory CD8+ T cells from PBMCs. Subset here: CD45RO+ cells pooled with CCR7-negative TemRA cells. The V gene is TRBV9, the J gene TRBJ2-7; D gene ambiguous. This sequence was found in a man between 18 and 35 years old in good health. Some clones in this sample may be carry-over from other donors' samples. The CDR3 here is CASGATLGNEQYF. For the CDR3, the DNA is TGTGCCAGCGGTGCCACTCTCGGAAACGAGCAGTACTTC.